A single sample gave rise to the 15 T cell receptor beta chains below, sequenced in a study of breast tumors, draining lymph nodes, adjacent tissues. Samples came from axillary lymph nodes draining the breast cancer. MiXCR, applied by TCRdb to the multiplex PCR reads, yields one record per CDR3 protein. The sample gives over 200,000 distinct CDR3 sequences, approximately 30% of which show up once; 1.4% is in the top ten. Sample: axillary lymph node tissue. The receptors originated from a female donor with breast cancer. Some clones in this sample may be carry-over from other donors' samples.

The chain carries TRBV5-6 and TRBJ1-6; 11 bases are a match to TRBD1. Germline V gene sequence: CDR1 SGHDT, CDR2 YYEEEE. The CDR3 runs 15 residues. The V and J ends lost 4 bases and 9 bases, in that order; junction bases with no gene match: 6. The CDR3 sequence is CASSLKDRGLSPLHF. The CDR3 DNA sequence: TGTGCCAGCAGCCTGAAGGACAGGGGGCTTTCACCCCTCCACTTT.

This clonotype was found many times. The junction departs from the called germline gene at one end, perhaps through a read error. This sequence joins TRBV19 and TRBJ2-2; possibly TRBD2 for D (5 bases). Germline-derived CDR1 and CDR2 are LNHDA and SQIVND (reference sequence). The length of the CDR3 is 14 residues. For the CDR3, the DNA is TGTGCCAGTAGTATTTTCGGGAACGCCGGGGAGCTGTTTTTT. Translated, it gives CASSIFGNAGELFF.

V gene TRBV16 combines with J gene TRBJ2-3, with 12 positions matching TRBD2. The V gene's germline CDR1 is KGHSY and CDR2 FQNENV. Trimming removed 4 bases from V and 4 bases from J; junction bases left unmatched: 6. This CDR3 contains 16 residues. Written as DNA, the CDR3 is TGTGCCAGCAGCCTTCTGACTAGCGGGAGTGCAGATACGCAGTATTTT. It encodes CASSLLTSGSADTQYF.

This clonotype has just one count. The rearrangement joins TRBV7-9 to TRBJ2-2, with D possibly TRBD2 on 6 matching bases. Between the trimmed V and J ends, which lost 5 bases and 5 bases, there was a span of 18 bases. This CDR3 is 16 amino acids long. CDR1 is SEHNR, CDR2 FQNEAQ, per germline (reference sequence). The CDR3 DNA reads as TGTGCCAGCAGCCTTAGGAGGGACGAAGAGACCGGGGAGCTGTTTTTT. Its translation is CASSLRRDEETGELFF. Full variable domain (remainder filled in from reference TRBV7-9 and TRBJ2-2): DTGVSQNPRHKITKRGQNVTFRCDPISEHNRLYWYRQTLGQGPEFLTYFQNEAQLEKSRLLSDRFSAERPKGSFSTLEIQRTEQGDSAMYLCASSLRRDEETGELFFGEGSRLTVL.

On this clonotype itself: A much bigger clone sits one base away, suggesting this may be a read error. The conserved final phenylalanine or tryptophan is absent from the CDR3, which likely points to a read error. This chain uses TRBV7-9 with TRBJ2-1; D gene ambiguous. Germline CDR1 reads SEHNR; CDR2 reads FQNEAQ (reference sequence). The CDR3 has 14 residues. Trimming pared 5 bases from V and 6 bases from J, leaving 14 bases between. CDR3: CASSPGSSFNEQFL. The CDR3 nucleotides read TGTGCCAGCAGCCCAGGCTCCTCGTTCAATGAGCAGTTCCTC.

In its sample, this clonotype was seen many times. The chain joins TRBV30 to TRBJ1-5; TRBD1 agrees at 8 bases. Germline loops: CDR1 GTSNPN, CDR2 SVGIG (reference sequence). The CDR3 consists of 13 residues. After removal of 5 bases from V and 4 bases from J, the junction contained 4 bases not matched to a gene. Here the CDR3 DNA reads TGTGCCTGGGGACAGGGCCCTAATCAGCCCCAGCATTTT. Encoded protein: CAWGQGPNQPQHF.

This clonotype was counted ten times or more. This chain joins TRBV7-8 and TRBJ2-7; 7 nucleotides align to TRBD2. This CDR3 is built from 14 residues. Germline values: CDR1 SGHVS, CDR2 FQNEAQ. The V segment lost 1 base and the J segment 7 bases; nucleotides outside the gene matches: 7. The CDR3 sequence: CASSLVRAAGEQYF. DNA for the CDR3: TGTGCCAGCAGCTTAGTGAGGGCAGCGGGAGAGCAGTACTTC.

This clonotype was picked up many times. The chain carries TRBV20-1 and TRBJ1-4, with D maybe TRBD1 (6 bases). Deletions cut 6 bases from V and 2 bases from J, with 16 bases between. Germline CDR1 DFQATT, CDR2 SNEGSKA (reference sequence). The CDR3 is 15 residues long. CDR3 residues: CSAKGGAGTNEKLFF. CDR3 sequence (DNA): TGCAGTGCCAAGGGGGGGGCAGGGACTAATGAAAAACTGTTTTTT.

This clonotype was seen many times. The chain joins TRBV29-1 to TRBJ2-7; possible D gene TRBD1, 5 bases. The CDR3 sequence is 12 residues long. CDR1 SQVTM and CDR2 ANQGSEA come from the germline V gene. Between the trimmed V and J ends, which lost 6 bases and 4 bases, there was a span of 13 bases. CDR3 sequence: CSVAGFSYEQYF. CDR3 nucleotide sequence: TGCAGCGTCGCAGGGTTTTCATACGAGCAGTACTTC.

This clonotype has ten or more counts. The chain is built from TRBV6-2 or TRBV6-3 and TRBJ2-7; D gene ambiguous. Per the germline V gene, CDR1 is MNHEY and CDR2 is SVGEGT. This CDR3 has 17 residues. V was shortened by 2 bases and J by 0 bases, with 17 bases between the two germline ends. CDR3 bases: TGTGCCAGCAGTTACATTTATCTGCGGCACGCCTCCTACGAGCAGTACTTC. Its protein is CASSYIYLRHASYEQYF.

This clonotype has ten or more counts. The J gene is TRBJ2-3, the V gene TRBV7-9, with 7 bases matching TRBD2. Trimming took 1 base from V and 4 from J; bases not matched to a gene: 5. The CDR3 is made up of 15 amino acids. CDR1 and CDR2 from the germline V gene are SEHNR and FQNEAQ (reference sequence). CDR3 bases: TGTGCCAGCAGCTTAGGGGCGGGAGTTGCAGATACGCAGTATTTT. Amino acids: CASSLGAGVADTQYF. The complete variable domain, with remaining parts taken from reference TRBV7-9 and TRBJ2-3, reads DTGVSQNPRHKITKRGQNVTFRCDPISEHNRLYWYRQTLGQGPEFLTYFQNEAQLEKSRLLSDRFSAERPKGSFSTLEIQRTEQGDSAMYLCASSLGAGVADTQYFGPGTRLTVL.

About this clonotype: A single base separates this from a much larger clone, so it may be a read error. The CDR3 loop reads CAGSLQVRTYEQYF. The CDR3 DNA follows: TGTGCCGGCAGTTTACAGGTACGAACCTACGAGCAGTACTTC. The V and J genes are TRBV11-2 and TRBJ2-7; possibly TRBD1 for D (5 bases). The CDR3 is 14 residues long. CDR1 is SGHAT and CDR2 is FQNNGV in the germline V gene.

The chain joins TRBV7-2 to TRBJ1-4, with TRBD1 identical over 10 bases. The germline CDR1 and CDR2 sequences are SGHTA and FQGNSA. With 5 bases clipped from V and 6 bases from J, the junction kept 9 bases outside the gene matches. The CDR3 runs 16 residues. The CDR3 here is CASSRDGGTGDEKLFF. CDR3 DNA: TGTGCCAGCAGCCGTGATGGGGGGACAGGGGATGAAAAACTGTTTTTT.

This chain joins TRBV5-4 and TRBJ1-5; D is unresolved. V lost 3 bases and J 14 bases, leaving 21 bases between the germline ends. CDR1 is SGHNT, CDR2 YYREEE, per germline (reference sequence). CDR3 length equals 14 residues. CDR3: CASSSQHQLAYEHF. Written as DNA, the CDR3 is TGTGCCAGCAGCTCCCAGCACCAACTCGCCTACGAGCATTTT.

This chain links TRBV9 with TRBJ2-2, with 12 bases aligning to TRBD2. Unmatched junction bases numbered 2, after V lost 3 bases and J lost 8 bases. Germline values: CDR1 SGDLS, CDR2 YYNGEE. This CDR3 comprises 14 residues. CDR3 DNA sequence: TGTGCCAGCAGCGCGACTAGCGGGAGAGGGGAGCTGTTTTTT. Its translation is CASSATSGRGELFF.